This TCR beta chain was recorded in a study of T-cell reconstitution after alpha-beta-depleted transplantation in children. TCRbeta library construction was performed incorporating unique molecular identifiers. MiXCR, applied by TCRdb to the PCR reads, yields one record per CDR3 protein. The data hold 550,000 to 600,000 distinct CDR3 sequences, with roughly 23% observed a single time. Trimming removed 6 bases from V and 2 bases from J, with 19 bases in between. The germline V gene encodes CDR1 DFQATT and CDR2 SNEGSKA (reference sequence). This CDR3 is 15 amino acids long. This sequence joins TRBV20-1 and TRBJ2-5; D is possibly TRBD2 (5 bases). This receptor was identified in a boy under two years old who had a stem cell transplant for acute myeloid leukemia, so the T cells may come from the graft donor. Sample: PBMCs, mostly from graft donor cells, taken 360 days after TCRalphabeta/CD19-depleted stem cell transplant. This CDR3 is CSAQPPTNKQETQYF. Here the CDR3 DNA reads TGCAGTGCCCAGCCCCCGACTAATAAACAAGAGACCCAGTACTTC.